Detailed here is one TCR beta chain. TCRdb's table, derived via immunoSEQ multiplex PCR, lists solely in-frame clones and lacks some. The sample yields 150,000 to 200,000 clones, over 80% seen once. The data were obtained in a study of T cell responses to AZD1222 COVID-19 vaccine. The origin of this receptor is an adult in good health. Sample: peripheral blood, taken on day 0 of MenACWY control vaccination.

The CDR3 reads CASSREGLAYEQFF. The CDR3 DNA sequence: TGTGCCAGCAGCCGAGAGGGACTAGCGTATGAGCAGTTCTTC. The rearrangement uses TRBV7-9 and TRBJ2-1; TRBD2 agrees at 10 bases. The CDR3 is made up of 14 amino acids. Trimming removed 5 bases from V and 8 bases from J; junction bases left unmatched: 6. Germline CDR1 and CDR2: SEHNR and FQNEAQ (reference sequence).